This record covers a single T cell receptor beta chain. Which antigen it targets is not known. No base qualities exist here, and no much larger clone lies one base off it. The data are from a study of shared clonotypes between healthy human individuals (dated by TCRdb to 2019 to 2021). Looking at the study overall: A couple of women and a few men aged 18 to 49 years were included in the cohort. For each donor, CD4 naive and CD4 memory were each run on three plates, CD8 naive on two plates, and CD8 memory on one plate. To estimate repertoire size and how much clonotype sharing occurs between individuals, the study deeply sequenced the blood TCR repertoires of roughly 5 healthy adults. To increase sequencing depth and limit assay-specific biases, TCR repertoire library preparation and sequencing were carried out by different laboratories using diverse techniques. Per donor, leukapheresis produced somewhere between about 0.9 and 9 billion PBMCs. General study outcomes and caveats: Naive subsets generally had larger estimated clonotype richness than memory subsets did. Because the study included only a small number of donors, the genetic and exposure-history diversity represented was limited. Sampling was limited to blood, and TCR repertoires in tissue likely differ from TCR repertoires in blood. Incomplete sequencing was indicated by rarefaction of sorted-subset datasets, despite the large sequencing depth. Higher generation probabilities were observed for clonotypes shared by all four sorted-subset donors than for non-shared clonotypes. Based on pairwise subsampling, the degree of clonotype sharing among donors was expected to be affected by sequencing depth. When a handful of donors were compared, the shared fraction of clonotypes was about 5.4% for naive CD4, more than 3% for naive CD8, about 2.4% for memory CD4, and 0.4% for memory CD8.

Cut back by 0 bases and 3 bases, the V and J ends lie 9 bases apart. The CDR3 has 15 amino acids, counting the end cysteine and phenylalanine. The retained sequence is limited to the CDR3, 45 bases, with the frame set at the first base. CDR1 and CDR2 were assigned from the germline V gene (reference sequence) as MNHNY and SVGAGI. The donors were healthy, HIV-negative adults with no recently reported acute infections or vaccinations. Every donor was a Caucasian adult living in Nashville, Tennessee, USA. CD4+ T cells were enriched by magnetic negative selection, after which naive cells were positively selected on CD45RA and the negative fraction was taken as the memory subset. After blood collection by leukapheresis, PBMCs were isolated using Ficoll-Histopaque density gradient centrifugation and then cryopreserved in the vapor phase of liquid nitrogen. Purity and quantity of every magnetically sorted T cell population were checked by analytical flow cytometry. Each sorted fraction had its genomic DNA isolated and then quantified by UV absorbance on a Nanodrop 2000c.

Using the deep immunoSEQ assay, multiplex PCR amplified TCR CDR3 regions from genomic DNA. Extracted genomic DNA from each cell subset was spread evenly across all wells of several immunoSEQ 96-well plates, with each plate serving as a replicate. For sorted subsets, about 210 ng of genomic DNA, equivalent to roughly 30,000 T cell genomes, went into each replicate PCR. The purified libraries were quantified using a Qubit 3.0 fluorometer, sized with a Bioanalyzer 2100, and then quantified again using the KAPA Library Quantification kit. A separate single-read 150-cycle Illumina NextSeq 550 flow cell was used to sequence each immunoSEQ 96-well plate. Under the source paper's analysis protocol: The immunoSEQ output contained only junctional sequences without quality scores, so filtering could not match that applied to full-length reads. Sequences were annotated with PyIR, a Python wrapper for IgBLAST v1.9, using IMGT germline references to assign V/J genes and CDR3. Reads were filtered out if the reads had weak V/J assignments (E-value above 1e-6), no CDR3, stop codons, out-of-frame junctions, or ambiguous translated residues. A V3J clonotype was defined by an identical inferred V gene, J gene, and CDR3 amino acid sequence. The percentage overlap between two repertoires was calculated by dividing the number of shared unique clonotypes by the size of the smaller repertoire. RTK rarefaction, the Chao1 estimator, and Recon v2.1 estimates of unobserved clonotypes were used to assess repertoire richness. OLGA was used to compute generation probabilities for all TCRbeta clonotypes that the gDNA method yielded from four donors. TCRdb carries this immuneACCESS record with in-frame sequences only. Its versions omit some clonotypes, under half of them owing to an unresolved V gene in the studies checked, with the rest unexplained. V and J calls and clone size come straight from that table; D and trimming were deduced from the DNA. This sample holds 2 million to 2.5 million clones; roughly 95% were observed only once. More than 0.1% of the sample is in the top ten clones.

The rearranged segments are TRBV6-6 and TRBJ1-3, with the D gene not confidently named. Sequencing used naive CD4+ T cells sorted from blood. The sample's cell subset or site label, decoded: CD45RA+ positively selected. This TCR derives from a man aged 18 to 30 in good health. This receptor carries the CDR3 CASSYSWDRGNTIYF. The nucleotide sequence is given as TGTGCCAGCAGTTACTCATGGGATCGTGGAAACACCATATATTTT.